This entry lists 32 T cell receptor beta chains sequenced from one sample in a study of T cells after yellow fever vaccination. TCRdb called the 5' RACE reads again in MiXCR, with one record for every CDR3 protein. The repertoire holds approximately 600,000 distinct CDR3 sequences, with roughly 12% as singletons. Here the sequenced sample was PBMCs, taken on the day of the yellow fever booster vaccination. The receptors here all came from a young man who received the YFV17D yellow fever vaccine.

This clonotype was seen more than once but under ten times. The chain has TRBV5-4 and TRBJ2-3; TRBD2 aligns across 8 bases. The V gene end was trimmed by 3 bases and the J gene end by 4 bases; junction bases not matched to a gene: 16. CDR1 and CDR2 (germline): SGHNT, YYREEE (reference sequence). CDR3 length: 18 residues. The CDR3 sequence is CASSSGGGGTKGPDTQYF. The CDR3 bases are TGTGCCAGCAGCTCCGGGGGGGGCGGGACAAAGGGCCCAGATACGCAGTATTTT.

In DNA form, the CDR3 reads TGTGCCAGCAGCCGAGGCCGGGACGGGAAGTACTTC. As protein: CASSRGRDGKYF. J is TRBJ2-4 and V is TRBV3-1; D may be TRBD1 or TRBD2 (5 bases each). The germline gives CDR1 LGHDT, CDR2 YNNKEL (reference sequence). Trimming left V 4 bases short and J 14 bases short, with 15 bases between. The CDR3 covers 12 residues.

The chain is built from TRBV19 and TRBJ1-1; D uncertain. Germline CDR1 is LNHDA and CDR2 is SQIVND (reference sequence). With 7 bases removed from V and 1 base from J, the gap between germline ends came to 16 bases. This CDR3 has 15 residues. DNA of the CDR3: TGTGCCAGTAAAGACACTCGCTGGGGGAACACTGAAGCTTTCTTT. This sequence encodes CASKDTRWGNTEAFF.

Of note for this clonotype: At one end, the junction sequence differs from germline, possibly due to a read error. The chain recombines TRBV15 with TRBJ2-6; 7 bases are shared with TRBD1. CDR3 length: 17 residues. CDR1 is LNHNV, CDR2 YYDKDF, per germline (reference sequence). CDR3 sequence (DNA): TGTGCTACCAGGGCCGAGACAGGGTTTGCTGGGGCCAACGTCCTGACTTTC. Its translation is CATRAETGFAGANVLTF.

In its sample, this clonotype was seen a few times. The chain is built from TRBV3-1 and TRBJ2-3; D perhaps matches TRBD2 (6 bases). Germline assignment: CDR1 LGHDT and CDR2 YNNKEL (reference sequence). The V end was cut by 6 bases, the J end by 5 bases, with 18 bases between. The CDR3 runs to 15 residues. The chain's CDR3 is CASRGLRTDVDTQYF. Here the CDR3 DNA reads TGTGCCAGCAGGGGACTCCGGACGGACGTAGATACGCAGTATTTT.

The rearrangement uses TRBV20-1 and TRBJ2-7; 11 bases line up with TRBD2. This CDR3 spans 13 amino acids. Germline V gene lookup returns CDR1 DFQATT and CDR2 SNEGSKA (reference sequence). The CDR3 DNA reads as TGCAGCCCGAGTGGGACTAGCGGTAGTGAGCAGTACTTC. Its translation is CSPSGTSGSEQYF.

The CDR3 DNA is TGCAGCGTTGAAGATTTTGGGGAACACCATGGCTACACCTTC. Protein product: CSVEDFGEHHGYTF. J is TRBJ1-2 and V is TRBV29-1; D is unclear. V dropped 0 bases and J dropped 6 bases, with 14 bases sitting between them. Germline V gene sequence: CDR1 SQVTM, CDR2 ANQGSEA. The length of the CDR3 is 14 residues.

This clonotype was picked up a small number of times. V is TRBV18 and J is TRBJ1-1; D gene uncertain. CDR3 size: 16 residues. Looked up from germline, CDR1 is KGHSH and CDR2 is LQKENI. V shed 3 bases and J shed 3 bases, with 17 bases lying between them. CDR3 in DNA: TGTGCCAGCTCACCTAGGGAATGGCAGGCGGACACTGAAGCTTTCTTT. This sequence encodes CASSPREWQADTEAFF.

This clonotype has at least ten counts. The V gene is TRBV28, the J gene TRBJ2-5; 11 nucleotides line up with TRBD2. V was clipped by 4 bases and J by 4 bases; unmatched bases: 5. Germline lookup yields CDR1 MDHEN and CDR2 SYDVKM. The CDR3 has 15 amino acids. Written as DNA, the CDR3 is TGTGCCAGCAGTTCTCTAGCGGGAGGTTCAGAGACCCAGTACTTC. Translating gives CASSSLAGGSETQYF.

The chain uses TRBV27 and TRBJ2-1; D gene ambiguous. V was cut by 7 bases and J by 6 bases, with 13 bases left in between. There are 13 residues in the CDR3. The germline gives CDR1 MNHEY, CDR2 SMNVEV (reference sequence). CDR3 region: CASKWGSTNEQFF. DNA of the CDR3: TGTGCCAGCAAATGGGGAAGCACCAATGAGCAGTTCTTC.

This clonotype was counted many times. V is TRBV7-9 and J is TRBJ2-5, with D hard to call. Germline V gives CDR1 SEHNR, CDR2 FQNEAQ (reference sequence). This CDR3 has 11 residues. The V end was cut by 8 bases, the J end by 2 bases, with 6 bases between. Written as DNA, the CDR3 is TGTGCCAGCCAGGAGCAAGAGACCCAGTACTTC. It translates to CASQEQETQYF.

This clonotype was counted a few times. This chain connects TRBV27 to TRBJ1-2, with D perhaps TRBD1 (6 bases). The CDR3 is 17 residues long. V was clipped by 1 base and J by 5 bases, with 20 bases between them. CDR1 and CDR2 (germline): MNHEY, SMNVEV (reference sequence). CDR3 in DNA: TGTGCCAGCAGTTTATTAGCCCCACAGGGAGCGGCTTATGGCTACACCTTC. It translates to CASSLLAPQGAAYGYTF.

The gene calls are TRBV7-2 and TRBJ2-7; TRBD1 might be the D (6 bases). The V end lost 8 bases, the J end lost 0 bases, and 11 bases lay between the germline ends. Germline values: CDR1 SGHTA, CDR2 FQGNSA. This CDR3 comprises 13 residues. CDR3 sequence reads: CASQTGHSYEQYF. CDR3 DNA: TGTGCCAGCCAGACAGGACACTCCTACGAGCAGTACTTC.

This clonotype showed up just a few times. V usage is TRBV19 and J usage is TRBJ1-5, with D perhaps matching TRBD1 (5 bases). CDR1 is LNHDA, CDR2 SQIVND, per germline (reference sequence). The ends were cut back, 0 bases at V and 4 bases at J, with 7 bases in the middle. The CDR3 runs to 14 residues. The CDR3 coding sequence is TGTGCCAGTAGTATAGACCGGGGGAATCAGCCCCAGCATTTT. This codes for CASSIDRGNQPQHF.

This chain joins TRBV7-2 and TRBJ2-1, with 13 bases lining up with TRBD2. J gave up 10 bases and V 2 bases, and 11 bases lay outside the gene matches. Per germline, CDR1 SGHTA and CDR2 FQGNSA. This CDR3 region has 17 residues. CDR3 coding DNA: TGTGCCAGCAGCTTACCAACGACTAGCGGGGGGAAGGGAGAGCAGTTCTTC. Its translation is CASSLPTTSGGKGEQFF.

This clonotype was counted only a few times. This chain uses TRBV28 with TRBJ2-1, with 7 positions matching TRBD2. V lost 2 bases and J lost 1; bases outside the gene matches: 2. Germline V gene sequence: CDR1 MDHEN, CDR2 SYDVKM. The CDR3 consists of 15 residues. CDR3 nucleotides: TGTGCCAGCAGTTTACCCGGGAGGTCCTACAATGAGCAGTTCTTC. It translates to CASSLPGRSYNEQFF. The full variable domain, in which reference TRBV28 and TRBJ2-1 provide the parts outside the CDR3, is DVKVTQSSRYLVKRTGEKVFLECVQDMDHENMFWYRQDPGLGLRLIYFSYDVKMKEKGDIPEGYSVSREKKERFSLILESASTNQTSMYLCASSLPGRSYNEQFFGPGTRLTVL.

This clonotype was picked up a small number of times. The rearrangement joins TRBV20-1 to TRBJ2-7; 13 bases are shared with TRBD2. The CDR3 is made up of 14 amino acids. In germline, CDR1 is DFQATT, CDR2 SNEGSKA (reference sequence). V was clipped by 7 bases and J by 7 bases; unmatched bases: 10. The CDR3 spells CSVQAGTSGTEQYF. CDR3 in DNA: TGCAGTGTCCAGGCCGGGACTAGCGGGACGGAGCAGTACTTC.

The gene calls are TRBV12-3 or TRBV12-4 and TRBJ2-7; 9 bases are a match to TRBD1. Unmatched junction bases numbered 4, after V lost 5 bases and J lost 2 bases. The CDR3 has 14 residues. CDR3 region: CASSPTGGAYEQYF. The CDR3 bases are TGTGCCAGCAGTCCCACAGGGGGCGCCTACGAGCAGTACTTC.

This clonotype has just a few counts. The V gene is TRBV10-3, the J gene TRBJ2-2; tentative D call: TRBD2 (5 bases). V lost 10 bases to trimming and J lost 3 bases, with 24 bases between them. Germline V CDR1 and CDR2: ENHRY, SYGVKD. The CDR3 has 17 residues. CDR3 in DNA: TGTGCCACCAAGCCACGGGAAGGCACGGGCCACACCGGGGAGCTGTTTTTT. It specifies CATKPREGTGHTGELFF.

The gene calls are TRBV20-1 and TRBJ2-7; no clear D. Trimming shortened V by 2 bases and J by 1 base, and 6 bases separated the two germline ends. CDR1 is DFQATT, CDR2 SNEGSKA, per germline (reference sequence). This CDR3 region has 12 residues. CDR3 bases: TGCAGTGCTAGAAATGGTTCCTACGAGCAGTACTTC. Encoded protein: CSARNGSYEQYF.

This clonotype was counted a few times. The chain recombines TRBV20-1 with TRBJ1-4, with D maybe TRBD1 (5 bases). The germline gives CDR1 DFQATT, CDR2 SNEGSKA (reference sequence). CDR3 length: 13 amino acids. V was trimmed by 4 bases and J by 8 bases, leaving 14 bases between them. DNA for the CDR3: TGCAGTGCTAAGAGGACATCCTACGAAAAACTGTTTTTT. Translated, it gives CSAKRTSYEKLFF.

J is TRBJ2-2 and V is TRBV11-2; D is uncertain. CDR1 is SGHAT, CDR2 FQNNGV, per germline. This CDR3 has 17 residues. The V gene lost 5 bases and the J gene lost 0 bases, with 16 bases spanning the gap. CDR3 protein: CASSKRWTRSNTGELFF. CDR3 coding DNA: TGTGCCAGCAGCAAAAGATGGACCCGATCGAACACCGGGGAGCTGTTTTTT.

This clonotype was recorded a few times. The CDR3 sequence: CSARGTPGVPSGNTIYF. As DNA, the CDR3 is TGCAGTGCTAGAGGGACCCCAGGGGTACCCTCTGGAAACACCATATATTTT. This chain connects TRBV20-1 to TRBJ1-3, with D possibly matching TRBD1 (6 bases). This CDR3 contains 17 residues. V lost 1 base, J lost 0 bases, and 16 bases lay in between. CDR1 is DFQATT and CDR2 is SNEGSKA in the germline V gene (reference sequence).

Of note for this clonotype: Germline and junction disagree at one end, which may indicate a read error. J is TRBJ2-1 and V is TRBV29-1; D gene unclear. The V gene's germline CDR1 is SQVTM and CDR2 ANQGSEA. This CDR3 has 14 residues. The CDR3 reads CSVLDSFFYNKQFF. The CDR3 DNA is TGCAGCGTCTTAGACTCCTTCTTCTACAATAAGCAGTTCTTC.

This chain connects TRBV4-3 to TRBJ2-7, with TRBD2 matching 7 bases. V lost 0 bases to trimming and J lost 3 bases; unmatched junction nucleotides: 8. The length of the CDR3 is 16 residues. The V gene's germline CDR1 is LGHNA and CDR2 YSLEER. The DNA of the CDR3 is TGCGCCAGCAGCCAAGAAGGCAGTAGCGGGTACTACGAGCAGTACTTC. It encodes CASSQEGSSGYYEQYF.

The table lists this clonotype with a few counts. This chain uses TRBV19 with TRBJ1-1; 8 bases align to TRBD1. CDR3 length: 14 residues. Looked up from germline, CDR1 is LNHDA and CDR2 is SQIVND (reference sequence). The V gene end was trimmed by 4 bases and the J gene end by 4 bases; junction bases not matched to a gene: 5. The CDR3 region has the DNA TGTGCCAGTAGTACAGACAGGGGAGCCACTGAAGCTTTCTTT. It yields the protein CASSTDRGATEAFF.

This clonotype was detected only a few times. This chain links TRBV7-3 with TRBJ1-1; D remains unclear. Trimming cost V 0 bases and J 5 bases, with 7 bases left between them. This CDR3 has 13 amino acids. Germline CDR1 and CDR2: SGHTA and FQGTGA. The DNA of the CDR3 is TGTGCCAGCAGCTTAACAGCGGATACTGAAGCTTTCTTT. Translated: CASSLTADTEAFF.

J is TRBJ2-3 and V is TRBV18; 7 nucleotides line up with TRBD1. Germline CDR1 and CDR2: KGHSH and LQKENI. There are 15 residues in the CDR3. J gave up 4 bases and V 3 bases, and 7 bases lay outside the gene matches. CDR3 coding DNA: TGTGCCAGCTCACCGACAGGGAATCGAGCAGATACGCAGTATTTT. Its protein product is CASSPTGNRADTQYF.

Regarding this clonotype: A much larger clonotype is one base distant, so this may be a read error. V is TRBV11-2 and J is TRBJ2-7; the match to TRBD2 covers 12 bases. Per the germline V gene, CDR1 is SGHAT and CDR2 is FQNNGV. V lost 5 bases to trimming and J lost 0 bases; unmatched junction nucleotides: 14. The CDR3 covers 19 residues. CDR3 residues: CASSLLAGGSTPTSYEQYF. Here the CDR3 DNA reads TGTGCCAGCAGCCTCCTAGCGGGAGGGTCCACCCCGACCTCCTACGAGCAGTACTTC.

This clonotype was counted between two and nine times. The chain employs TRBV12-3 or TRBV12-4 and TRBJ2-1; D ambiguous. The CDR3 has 15 amino acids. The V end was cut by 3 bases, the J end by 0 bases, with 9 bases between. Here the CDR3 DNA reads TGTGCCAGCAGTTTTAGGCGGAGCTCCTACAATGAGCAGTTCTTC. Protein sequence: CASSFRRSSYNEQFF.

The chain has TRBV20-1 and TRBJ2-7, with D perhaps matching TRBD1 (6 bases). Looked up from germline, CDR1 is DFQATT and CDR2 is SNEGSKA (reference sequence). Trimming took 1 base from V and 4 from J, leaving 17 bases between them. The CDR3 has 15 residues. This CDR3 reads CSARGLGAAYYEQYF. The CDR3 coding sequence is TGCAGTGCTAGAGGGCTGGGGGCCGCGTATTACGAGCAGTACTTC.

This clonotype was recorded a few times. The chain links TRBV5-4 to TRBJ1-6; perhaps TRBD1 as D (6 bases). V lost 3 bases to trimming and J lost 7 bases, with 17 bases between them. The CDR3 runs 16 residues. From germline, CDR1 is SGHNT and CDR2 YYREEE (reference sequence). The CDR3 bases are TGTGCCAGCAGCTCCGGTGGGACACTGATCAATTCACCCCTCCACTTT. It specifies CASSSGGTLINSPLHF.